The clone carrying this T cell receptor (beta chain) was recorded only once. Its antigen is still unknown. This specimen belongs to a study of read filtering for tumor transcriptome and immune sequencing. The CDR3 runs 13 residues. CDR1 is SNHLY, CDR2 FYNNEI, per germline. V was clipped by 11 bases and J by 5 bases, with 16 bases between them. Molecular barcoded adaptors covering alpha/delta and beta/gamma chains were used on roughly 400 ng RNA. TCRdb analysed the reads with MiXCR anew, one entry per CDR3 protein. The sample carries tens of thousands of distinct CDR3 sequences, around a fifth recorded once. Findings and limits, study-wide: IR-seq captured clonotypes deeper and more reliably than RNA-seq. About 77% of IR-seq clonotypes had a single read, yet these held around 4% of reads.

This sequence joins TRBV2 and TRBJ2-1; D uncertain. The sample comprised a population of CD138-negative cells sorted from bone marrow. The sequence was obtained from a donor aged 40 or older with multiple myeloma. CDR3 loop: CAASMEEDNEQFF. The CDR3, as DNA: TGTGCCGCGTCGATGGAAGAGGACAATGAGCAGTTCTTC.